What follows is one TCR beta chain and its context. Its antigen is currently unknown. One junction end does not reproduce the germline sequence, and a read error may be involved. The data belong to a study of blood T cells in healthy people across ages. Findings and limits, study-wide: With age, beta diversity per million T cells declined roughly linearly, significantly by approximately 40. The long-lived group displayed more naive CD4+ cells, plus higher diversity, than the aged donors did.

Per the germline V gene, CDR1 is SGHAT and CDR2 is FQNNGV. This CDR3 region has 16 residues. A J-beta primer mix and a sample-barcoded 5' primer were used in a second PCR of about 7 to 12 cycles. CDR3-containing paired-end reads numbered at least 2.5 million in each sample. TCRdb recomputed calls from the 5' RACE reads with MiXCR, one row per CDR3 protein. Here the sample spans about 1.6 million distinct CDR3 sequences, about 35% being singletons. The source is a woman aged 25 to 45 in good health. The chain is built from TRBV11-2 and TRBJ1-4; TRBD1 aligns across 8 bases. Input material: blood. CDR3 sequence reads: CTSSLGQAARSEKLFF. Written as DNA, the CDR3 is TGTACCAGCAGCTTGGGACAGGCGGCCAGGAGTGAAAAACTGTTTTTT.